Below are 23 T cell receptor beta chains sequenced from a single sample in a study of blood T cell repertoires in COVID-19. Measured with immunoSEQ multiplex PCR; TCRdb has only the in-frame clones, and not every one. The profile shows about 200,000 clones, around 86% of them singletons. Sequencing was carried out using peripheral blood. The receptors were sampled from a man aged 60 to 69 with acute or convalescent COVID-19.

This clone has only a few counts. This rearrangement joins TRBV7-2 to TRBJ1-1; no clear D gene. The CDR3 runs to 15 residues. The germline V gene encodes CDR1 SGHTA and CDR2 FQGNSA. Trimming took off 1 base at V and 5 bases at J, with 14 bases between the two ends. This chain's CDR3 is CASSLGQLAGTEAFF. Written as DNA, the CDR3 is TGTGCCAGCAGCTTAGGCCAACTGGCAGGAACTGAAGCTTTCTTT.

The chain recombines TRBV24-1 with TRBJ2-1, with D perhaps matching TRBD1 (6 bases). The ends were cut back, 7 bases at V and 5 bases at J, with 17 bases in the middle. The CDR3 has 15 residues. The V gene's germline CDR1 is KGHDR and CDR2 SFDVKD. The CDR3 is CATSGTGMENNEQFF. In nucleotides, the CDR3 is TGTGCCACCAGCGGTACAGGGATGGAGAACAATGAGCAGTTCTTC.

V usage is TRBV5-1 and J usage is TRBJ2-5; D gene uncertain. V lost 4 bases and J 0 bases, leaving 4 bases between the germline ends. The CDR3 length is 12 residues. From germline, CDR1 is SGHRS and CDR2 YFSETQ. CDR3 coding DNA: TGCGCCAGCAGCCAGGACCAAGAGACCCAGTACTTC. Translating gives CASSQDQETQYF.

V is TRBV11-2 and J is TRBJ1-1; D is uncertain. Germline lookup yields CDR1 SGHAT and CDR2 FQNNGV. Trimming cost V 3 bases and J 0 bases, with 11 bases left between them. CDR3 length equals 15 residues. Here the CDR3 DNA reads TGTGCCAGCAGCTTCGTCCCAGGCCTGAACACTGAAGCTTTCTTT. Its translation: CASSFVPGLNTEAFF.

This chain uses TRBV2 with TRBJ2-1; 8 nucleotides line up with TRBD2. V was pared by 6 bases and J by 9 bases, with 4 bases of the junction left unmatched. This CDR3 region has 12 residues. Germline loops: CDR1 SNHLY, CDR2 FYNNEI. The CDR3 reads CASRERGFEQFF. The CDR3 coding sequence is TGTGCCAGCAGGGAGCGGGGGTTTGAGCAGTTCTTC.

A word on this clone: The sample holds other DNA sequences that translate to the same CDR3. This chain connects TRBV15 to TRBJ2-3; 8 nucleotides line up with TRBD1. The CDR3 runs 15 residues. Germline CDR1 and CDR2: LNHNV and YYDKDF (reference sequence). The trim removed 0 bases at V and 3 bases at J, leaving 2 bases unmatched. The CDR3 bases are TGTGCCACCAGCAGAGAGCAGGGGGCGACAGATACGCAGTATTTT. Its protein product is CATSREQGATDTQYF.

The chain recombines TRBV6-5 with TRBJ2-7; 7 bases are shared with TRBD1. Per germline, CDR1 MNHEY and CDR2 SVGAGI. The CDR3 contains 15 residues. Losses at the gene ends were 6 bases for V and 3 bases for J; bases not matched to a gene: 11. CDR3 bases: TGTGCCAGCAGCCAGAGCGGAAACAGGGGCTACGAGCAGTACTTC. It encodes CASSQSGNRGYEQYF.

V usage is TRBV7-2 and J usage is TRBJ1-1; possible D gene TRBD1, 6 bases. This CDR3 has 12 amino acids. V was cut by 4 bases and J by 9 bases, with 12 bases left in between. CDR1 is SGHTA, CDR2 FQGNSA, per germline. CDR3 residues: CASSSGGPQAFF. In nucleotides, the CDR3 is TGTGCCAGCAGCTCGGGGGGGCCCCAAGCTTTCTTT.

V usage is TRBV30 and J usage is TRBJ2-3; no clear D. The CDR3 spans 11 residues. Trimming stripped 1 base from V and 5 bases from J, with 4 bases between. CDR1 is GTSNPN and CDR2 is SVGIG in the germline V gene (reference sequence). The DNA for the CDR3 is TGTGCCTGGAGTGAACTAGATACGCAGTATTTT. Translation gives CAWSELDTQYF.

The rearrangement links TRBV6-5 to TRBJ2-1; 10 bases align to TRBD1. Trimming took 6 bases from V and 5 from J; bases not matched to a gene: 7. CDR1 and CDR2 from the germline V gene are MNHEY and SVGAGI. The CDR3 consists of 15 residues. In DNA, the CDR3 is TGTGCCAGCAGGATCAGACAGGGGGCCGACAATGAGCAGTTCTTC. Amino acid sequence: CASRIRQGADNEQFF.

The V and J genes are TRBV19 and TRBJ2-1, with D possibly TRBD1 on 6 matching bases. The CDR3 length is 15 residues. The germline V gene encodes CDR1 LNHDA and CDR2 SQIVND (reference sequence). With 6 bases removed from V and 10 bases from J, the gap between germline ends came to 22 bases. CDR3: CASSLRVQGNQEQFF. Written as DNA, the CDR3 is TGTGCCAGTAGCCTCCGGGTACAGGGAAATCAGGAGCAGTTCTTC.

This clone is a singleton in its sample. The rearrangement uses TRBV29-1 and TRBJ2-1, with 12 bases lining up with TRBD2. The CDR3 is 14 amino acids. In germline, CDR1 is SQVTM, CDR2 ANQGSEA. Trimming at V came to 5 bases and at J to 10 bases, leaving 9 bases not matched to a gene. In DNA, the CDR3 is TGCAGCGTTAGGGTCGTGACTAGCGGGGGAGAGCAGTTCTTC. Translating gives CSVRVVTSGGEQFF.

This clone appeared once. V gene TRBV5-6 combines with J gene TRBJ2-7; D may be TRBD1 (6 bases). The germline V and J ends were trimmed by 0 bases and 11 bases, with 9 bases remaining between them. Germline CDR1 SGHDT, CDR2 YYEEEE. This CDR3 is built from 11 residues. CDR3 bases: TGTGCCAGCAGCTTGGACAGGGCGGAGTACTTC. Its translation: CASSLDRAEYF.

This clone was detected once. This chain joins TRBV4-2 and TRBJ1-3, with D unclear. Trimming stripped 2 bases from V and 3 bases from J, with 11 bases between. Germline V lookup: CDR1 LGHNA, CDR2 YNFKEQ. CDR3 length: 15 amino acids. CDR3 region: CASSQPAEVGNTIYF. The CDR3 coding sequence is TGTGCCAGCAGCCAACCTGCCGAGGTTGGAAACACCATATATTTT.

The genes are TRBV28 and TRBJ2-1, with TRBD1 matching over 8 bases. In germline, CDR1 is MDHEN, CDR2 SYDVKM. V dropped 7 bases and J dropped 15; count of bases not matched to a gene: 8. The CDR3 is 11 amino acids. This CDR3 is CASIRTGNVFF. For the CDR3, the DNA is TGTGCCAGCATCCGGACAGGGAATGTGTTCTTC.

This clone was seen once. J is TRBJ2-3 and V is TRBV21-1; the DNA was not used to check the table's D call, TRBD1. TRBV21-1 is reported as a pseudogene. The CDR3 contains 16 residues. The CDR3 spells CASSKRGTGERDTQYF. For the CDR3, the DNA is TGTGCCAGCAGCAAAAGAGGGACAGGGGAGAGGGATACGCAGTATTTT.

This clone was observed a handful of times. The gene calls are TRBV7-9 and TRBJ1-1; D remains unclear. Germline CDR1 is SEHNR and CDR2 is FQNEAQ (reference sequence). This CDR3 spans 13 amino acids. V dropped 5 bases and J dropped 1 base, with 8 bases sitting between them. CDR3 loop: CASSLAGNTEAFF. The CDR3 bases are TGTGCCAGCAGCCTGGCAGGGAACACTGAAGCTTTCTTT.

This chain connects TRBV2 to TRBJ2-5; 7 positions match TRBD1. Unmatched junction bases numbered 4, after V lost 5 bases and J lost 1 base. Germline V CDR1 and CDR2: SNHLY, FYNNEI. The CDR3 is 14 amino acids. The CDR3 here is CASSQDRVQETQYF. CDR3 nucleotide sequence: TGTGCCAGCAGTCAAGACAGGGTCCAAGAGACCCAGTACTTC. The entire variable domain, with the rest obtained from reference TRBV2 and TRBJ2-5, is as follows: EPEVTQTPSHQVTQMGQEVILRCVPISNHLYFYWYRQILGQKVEFLVSFYNNEISEKSEIFDDQFSVERPDGSNFTLKIRSTKLEDSAMYFCASSQDRVQETQYFGPGTRLLVL.

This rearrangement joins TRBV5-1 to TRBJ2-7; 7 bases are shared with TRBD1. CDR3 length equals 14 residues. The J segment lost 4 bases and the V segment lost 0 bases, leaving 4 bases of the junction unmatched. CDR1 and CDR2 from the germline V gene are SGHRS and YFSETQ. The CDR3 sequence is CASSLGGQSYEQYF. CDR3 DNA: TGCGCCAGCAGCTTGGGGGGACAGTCGTACGAGCAGTACTTC.

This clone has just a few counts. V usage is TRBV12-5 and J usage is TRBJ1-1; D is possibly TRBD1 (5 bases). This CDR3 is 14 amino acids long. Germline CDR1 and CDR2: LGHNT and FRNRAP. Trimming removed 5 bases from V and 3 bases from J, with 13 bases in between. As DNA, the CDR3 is TGTGCTAGTGGTACTCTCCTCAGGGACACTGAAGCTTTCTTT. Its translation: CASGTLLRDTEAFF.

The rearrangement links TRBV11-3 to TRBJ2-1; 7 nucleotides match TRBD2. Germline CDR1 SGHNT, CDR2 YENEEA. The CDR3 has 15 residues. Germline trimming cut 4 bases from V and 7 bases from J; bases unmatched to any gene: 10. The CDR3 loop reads CASSWGGTSVNEQFF. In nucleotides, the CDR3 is TGTGCCAGCAGCTGGGGGGGTACTAGCGTGAATGAGCAGTTCTTC.

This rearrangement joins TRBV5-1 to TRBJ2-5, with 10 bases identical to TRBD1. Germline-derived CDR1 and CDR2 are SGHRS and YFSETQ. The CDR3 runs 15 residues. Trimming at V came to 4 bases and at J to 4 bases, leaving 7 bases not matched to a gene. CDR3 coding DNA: TGCGCCAGCAGCCAGACCGGGACAGGGGTAGAGACCCAGTACTTC. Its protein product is CASSQTGTGVETQYF.

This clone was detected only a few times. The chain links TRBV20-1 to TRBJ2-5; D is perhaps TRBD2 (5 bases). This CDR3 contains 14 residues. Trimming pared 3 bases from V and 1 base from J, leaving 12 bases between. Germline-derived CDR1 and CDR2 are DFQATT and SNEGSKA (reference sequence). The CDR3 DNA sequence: TGCAGTGCTAGTATGGAGGAGTCCCAAGAGACCCAGTACTTC. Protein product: CSASMEESQETQYF.